This T cell receptor beta chain comes out of a study of blood T cell repertoires in COVID-19. About the research overall: COVID-19 samples collected from the United States, Italy and Spain covered acute and convalescent phases. The cDNA or gDNA used as material had been derived from T cells, B-cell-depleted T cells, or PBMCs.

The CDR3 length is 14 residues. CDR1 and CDR2 from the germline V gene are LGHNA and YSLEER. The V end lost 1 base, the J end lost 4 bases, and 10 bases lay between the germline ends. TCRdb keeps only in-frame clones here, not all; method: immunoSEQ multiplex PCR. The table has hundreds of thousands of clones, about nine tenths seen once; the top ten hold 1.5% to 2%. This clone has just one count. Patients of the Seattle cohort, enrolled during active infection, were followed longitudinally. The specimen was peripheral blood. The clonotype originates from a woman between 25 and 40 years old with COVID-19, enrolled during active disease. V gene TRBV4-3 combines with J gene TRBJ1-1; tentatively, D is TRBD1 (5 bases). The CDR3 region has the DNA TGCGCCAGCAGCCAAGCCAGGGTAGGCACTGAAGCTTTCTTT. Amino acid sequence: CASSQARVGTEAFF.